The source of this T cell receptor (beta chain) is a study of preoperative IRX-2 immunotherapy in early breast cancer. Clones were read by immunoSEQ multiplex PCR, and TCRdb kept only the in-frame ones, dropping some. This table holds 23,000 or so clones, roughly nine tenths found once. Trimming pared 1 base from V and 0 bases from J, leaving 4 bases between. Germline V gene sequence: CDR1 MDHEN, CDR2 SYDVKM. This CDR3 contains 14 residues. Treatment described: preoperative locoregional IRX-2 cytokine immunotherapy. Patients received preoperative, locoregional IRX-2 cytokine immunotherapy in a phase Ib study.

This clonotype was obtained from a human donor with breast cancer. Sequenced material: tumor tissue, taken after IRX-2 immunotherapy. The V and J genes are TRBV28 and TRBJ2-1; D gene uncertain. DNA for the CDR3: TGTGCCAGCAGTTTATCCAGCTCCTACAATGAGCAGTTCTTC. It specifies CASSLSSSYNEQFF. Full variable domain (remainder filled in from reference TRBV28 and TRBJ2-1): DVKVTQSSRYLVKRTGEKVFLECVQDMDHENMFWYRQDPGLGLRLIYFSYDVKMKEKGDIPEGYSVSREKKERFSLILESASTNQTSMYLCASSLSSSYNEQFFGPGTRLTVL.